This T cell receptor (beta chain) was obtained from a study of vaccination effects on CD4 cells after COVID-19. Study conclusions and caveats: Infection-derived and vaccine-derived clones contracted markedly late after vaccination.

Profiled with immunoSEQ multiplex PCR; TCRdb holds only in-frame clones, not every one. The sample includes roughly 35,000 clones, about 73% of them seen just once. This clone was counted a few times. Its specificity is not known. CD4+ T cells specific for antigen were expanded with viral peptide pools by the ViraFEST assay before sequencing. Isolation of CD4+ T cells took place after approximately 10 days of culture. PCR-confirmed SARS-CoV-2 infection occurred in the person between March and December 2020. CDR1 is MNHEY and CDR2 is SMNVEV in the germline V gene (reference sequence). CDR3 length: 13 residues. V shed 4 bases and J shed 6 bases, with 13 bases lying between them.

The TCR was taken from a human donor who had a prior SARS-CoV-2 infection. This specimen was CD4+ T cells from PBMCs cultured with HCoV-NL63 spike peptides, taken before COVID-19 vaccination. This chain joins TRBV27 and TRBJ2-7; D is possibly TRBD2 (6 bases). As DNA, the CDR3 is TGTGCCAGCAGTTCGGCCGGGACTTTCGAGCAGTACTTC. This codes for CASSSAGTFEQYF.